This TCR beta chain appears in the sequencing data of a study of blood T cell repertoires in COVID-19. Study in general: The origin of the acute and convalescent COVID-19 samples was the United States, Italy and Spain. Nucleic acid was either cDNA or gDNA, and it came from T cells, B-cell-depleted T cells, or PBMCs.

The V gene lost 5 bases and the J gene lost 7 bases, with 9 bases spanning the gap. CDR3 length: 12 residues. CDR1 is SGHTA, CDR2 FQGNSA, per germline. Authors' data handling: Amplified reference gene primers provided the basis for estimating nucleated cell counts. Produced via immunoSEQ multiplex PCR; TCRdb's table is partial and in-frame only. That table supplies the V and J calls and clone size; D and trimming were determined from the DNA. The profile covers tens of thousands of clones, with 75% to 80% appearing a single time and 43% taken by the ten largest. The sample taken for sequencing was peripheral blood. This chain links TRBV7-2 with TRBJ1-3; tentative D call: TRBD1 (5 bases). This TCR came from a man aged 70-80 years with active or convalescent COVID-19. DNA for the CDR3: TGTGCCAGCAGCACGTACAGGAACACCATATATTTT. Its translation: CASSTYRNTIYF. Looking up the rest from reference TRBV7-2 and TRBJ1-3 gives the full variable domain: GAGVSQSPSNKVTEKGKDVELRCDPISGHTALYWYRQSLGQGLEFLIYFQGNSAPDKSGLPSDRFSAERTGGSVSTLTIQRTQQEDSAVYLCASSTYRNTIYFGEGSWLTVV.